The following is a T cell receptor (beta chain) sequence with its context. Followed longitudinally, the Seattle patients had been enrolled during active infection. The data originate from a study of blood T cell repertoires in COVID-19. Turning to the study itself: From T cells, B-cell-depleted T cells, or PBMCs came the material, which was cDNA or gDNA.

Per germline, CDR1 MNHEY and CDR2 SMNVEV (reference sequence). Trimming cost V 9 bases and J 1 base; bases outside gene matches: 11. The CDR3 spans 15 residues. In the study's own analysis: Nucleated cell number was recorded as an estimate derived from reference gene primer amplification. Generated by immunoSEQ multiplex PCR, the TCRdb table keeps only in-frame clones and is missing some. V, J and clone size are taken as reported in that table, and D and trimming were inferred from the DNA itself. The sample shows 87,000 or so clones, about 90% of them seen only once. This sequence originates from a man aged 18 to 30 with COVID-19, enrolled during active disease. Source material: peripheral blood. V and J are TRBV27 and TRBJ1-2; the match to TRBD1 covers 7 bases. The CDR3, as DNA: TGTGCCAGGTCGGGGACAGCGACTTATAACTATGGCTACACCTTC. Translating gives CARSGTATYNYGYTF.